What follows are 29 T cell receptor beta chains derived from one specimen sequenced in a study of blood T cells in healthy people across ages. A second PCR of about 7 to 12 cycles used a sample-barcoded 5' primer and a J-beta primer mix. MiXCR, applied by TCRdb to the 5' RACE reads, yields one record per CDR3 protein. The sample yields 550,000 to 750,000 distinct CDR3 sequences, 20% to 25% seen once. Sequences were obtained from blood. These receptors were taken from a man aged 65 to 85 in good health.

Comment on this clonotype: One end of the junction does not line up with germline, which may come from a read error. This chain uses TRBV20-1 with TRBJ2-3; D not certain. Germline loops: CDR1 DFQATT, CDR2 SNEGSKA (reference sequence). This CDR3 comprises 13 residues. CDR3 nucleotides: TGCAGTGCTAGTCTAACAGATTTCGCTACGCGGTATTTT. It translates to CSASLTDFATRYF.

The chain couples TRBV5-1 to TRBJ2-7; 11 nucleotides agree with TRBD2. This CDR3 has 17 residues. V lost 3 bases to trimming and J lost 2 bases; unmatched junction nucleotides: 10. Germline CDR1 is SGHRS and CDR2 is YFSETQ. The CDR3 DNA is TGCGCCAGCAGCTGGGGTAGCGGGAGGGTCCCACCCTACGAGCAGTACTTC. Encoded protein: CASSWGSGRVPPYEQYF. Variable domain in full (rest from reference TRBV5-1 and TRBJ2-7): KAGVTQTPRYLIKTRGQQVTLSCSPISGHRSVSWYQQTPGQGLQFLFEYFSETQRNKGNFPGRFSGRQFSNSRSEMNVSTLELGDSALYLCASSWGSGRVPPYEQYFGPGTRLTVT.

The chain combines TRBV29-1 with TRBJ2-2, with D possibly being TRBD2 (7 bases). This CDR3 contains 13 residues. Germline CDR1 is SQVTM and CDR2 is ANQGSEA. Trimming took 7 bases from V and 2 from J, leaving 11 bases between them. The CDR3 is CSEGGGNTGELFF. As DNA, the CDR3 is TGCAGCGAGGGCGGGGGCAACACCGGGGAGCTGTTTTTT.

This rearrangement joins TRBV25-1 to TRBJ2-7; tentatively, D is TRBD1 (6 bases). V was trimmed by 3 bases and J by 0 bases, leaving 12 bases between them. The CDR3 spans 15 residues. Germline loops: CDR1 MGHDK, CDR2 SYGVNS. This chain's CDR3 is CASSDRQASSYEQYF. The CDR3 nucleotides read TGTGCCAGCAGTGACCGACAGGCTAGCTCCTACGAGCAGTACTTC.

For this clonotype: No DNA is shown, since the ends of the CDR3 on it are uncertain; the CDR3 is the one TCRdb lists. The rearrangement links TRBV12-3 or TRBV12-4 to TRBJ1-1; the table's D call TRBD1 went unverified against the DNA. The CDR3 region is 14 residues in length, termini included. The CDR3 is CASSLVGGGTEVFF.

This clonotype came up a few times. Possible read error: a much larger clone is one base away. This chain's CDR3 is CASSFLSGANVLTF. The CDR3 DNA is TGTGCCAGCAGCTTTCTCTCTGGGGCCAACGTCCTGACTTTC. This chain connects TRBV11-2 to TRBJ2-6; D not resolved. The V gene's germline CDR1 is SGHAT and CDR2 FQNNGV. V was shortened by 3 bases and J by 0 bases, with 3 bases between the two germline ends. The CDR3 has 14 amino acids.

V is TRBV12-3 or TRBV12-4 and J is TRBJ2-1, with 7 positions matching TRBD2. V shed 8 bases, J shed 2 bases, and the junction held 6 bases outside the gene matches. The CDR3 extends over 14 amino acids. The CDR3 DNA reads TGTGCCAGCGTCGGGGGGACGACCTACAATGAGCAGTTCTTC. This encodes CASVGGTTYNEQFF.

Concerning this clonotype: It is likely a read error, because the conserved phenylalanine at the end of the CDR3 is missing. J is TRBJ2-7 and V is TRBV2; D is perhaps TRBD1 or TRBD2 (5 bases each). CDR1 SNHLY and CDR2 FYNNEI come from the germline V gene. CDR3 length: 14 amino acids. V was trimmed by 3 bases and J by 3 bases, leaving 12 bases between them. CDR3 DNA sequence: TGTGCCAGCAGTGACGGGACGCCTCGCTACGAGCAGTACCTC. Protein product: CASSDGTPRYEQYL.

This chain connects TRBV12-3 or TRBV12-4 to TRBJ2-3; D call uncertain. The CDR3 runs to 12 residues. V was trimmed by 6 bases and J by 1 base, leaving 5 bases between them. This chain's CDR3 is CASRSGTDTQYF. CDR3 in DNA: TGTGCCAGCAGGAGTGGCACAGATACGCAGTATTTT.

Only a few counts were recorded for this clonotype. The CDR3 loop reads CASSGAGGNTGELFF. The CDR3 coding sequence is TGTGCCAGCAGTGGAGCGGGAGGGAACACCGGGGAGCTGTTTTTT. V gene TRBV6-1 combines with J gene TRBJ2-2, with 9 bases identical to TRBD2. J gave up 1 base and V 4 bases, and 1 base lay outside the gene matches. Germline V gene lookup returns CDR1 MNHNS and CDR2 SASEGT. The CDR3 consists of 15 residues.

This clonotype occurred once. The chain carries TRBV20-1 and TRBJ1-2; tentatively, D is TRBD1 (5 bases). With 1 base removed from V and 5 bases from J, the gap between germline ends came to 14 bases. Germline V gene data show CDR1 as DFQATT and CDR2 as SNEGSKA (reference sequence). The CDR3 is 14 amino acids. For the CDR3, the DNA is TGCAGTGCTAGAGCCGTAGGGGCCACGTATGGCTACACCTTC. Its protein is CSARAVGATYGYTF.

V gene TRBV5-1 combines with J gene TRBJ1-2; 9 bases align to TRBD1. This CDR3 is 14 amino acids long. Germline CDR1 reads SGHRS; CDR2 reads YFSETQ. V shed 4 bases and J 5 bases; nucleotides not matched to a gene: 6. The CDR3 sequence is CASSEQGAQYGYTF. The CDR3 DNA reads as TGCGCCAGCAGCGAACAGGGGGCGCAATATGGCTACACCTTC.

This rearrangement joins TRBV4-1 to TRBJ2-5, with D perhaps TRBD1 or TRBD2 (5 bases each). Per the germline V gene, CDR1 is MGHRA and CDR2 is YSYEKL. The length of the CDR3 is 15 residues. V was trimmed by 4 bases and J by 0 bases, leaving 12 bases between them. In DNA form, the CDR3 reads TGCGCCAGCAGCCCTGCAGGGACGTACCAAGAGACCCAGTACTTC. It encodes CASSPAGTYQETQYF.

The CDR3 sequence: CASSPGLAGGPGNNEQFF. For the CDR3, the DNA is TGCGCCAGCAGCCCGGGACTAGCGGGAGGGCCTGGGAACAATGAGCAGTTCTTC. The gene calls are TRBV5-1 and TRBJ2-1; TRBD2 matches 16 bases. The germline gives CDR1 SGHRS, CDR2 YFSETQ. CDR3 size: 18 residues. J lost 5 bases, V lost 4 bases, and 9 bases had no gene match. The full variable domain, completed using reference TRBV5-1 and TRBJ2-1, is KAGVTQTPRYLIKTRGQQVTLSCSPISGHRSVSWYQQTPGQGLQFLFEYFSETQRNKGNFPGRFSGRQFSNSRSEMNVSTLELGDSALYLCASSPGLAGGPGNNEQFFGPGTRLTVL.

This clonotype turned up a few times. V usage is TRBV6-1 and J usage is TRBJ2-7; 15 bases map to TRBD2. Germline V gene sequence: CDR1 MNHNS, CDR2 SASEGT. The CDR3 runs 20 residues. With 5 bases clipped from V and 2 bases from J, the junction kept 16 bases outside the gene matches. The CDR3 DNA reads TGTGCCAGCAGTACCAACCGGGCCGGGACTAGCGGGAGGTCCACCTACGAGCAGTACTTC. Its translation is CASSTNRAGTSGRSTYEQYF.

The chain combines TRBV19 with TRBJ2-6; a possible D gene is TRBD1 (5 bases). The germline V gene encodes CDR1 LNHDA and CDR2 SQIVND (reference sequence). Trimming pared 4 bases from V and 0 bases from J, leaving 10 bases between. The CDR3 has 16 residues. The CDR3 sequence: CASSSRGSSGANVLTF. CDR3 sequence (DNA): TGTGCCAGTAGTAGTAGGGGTAGCTCTGGGGCCAACGTCCTGACTTTC.

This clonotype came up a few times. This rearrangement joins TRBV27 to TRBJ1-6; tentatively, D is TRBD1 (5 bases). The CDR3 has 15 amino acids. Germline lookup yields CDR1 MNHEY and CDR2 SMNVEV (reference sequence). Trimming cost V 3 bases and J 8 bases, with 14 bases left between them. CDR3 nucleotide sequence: TGTGCCAGCAGTTTTTGGGCAGGGAGCGATTCACCCCTCCACTTT. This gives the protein CASSFWAGSDSPLHF.

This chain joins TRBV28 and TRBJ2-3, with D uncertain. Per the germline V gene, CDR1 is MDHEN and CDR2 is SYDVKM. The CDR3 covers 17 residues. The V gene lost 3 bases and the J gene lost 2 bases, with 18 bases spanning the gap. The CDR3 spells CASSFIQIGIDTDTQYF. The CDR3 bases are TGTGCCAGCAGTTTCATTCAGATTGGGATAGACACAGATACGCAGTATTTT.

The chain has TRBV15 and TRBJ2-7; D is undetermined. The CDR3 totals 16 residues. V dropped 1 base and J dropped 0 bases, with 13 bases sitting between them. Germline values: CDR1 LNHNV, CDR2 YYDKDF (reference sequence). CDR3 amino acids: CATSRGIALSSYEQYF. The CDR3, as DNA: TGTGCCACCAGCAGAGGTATAGCCCTGAGCTCCTACGAGCAGTACTTC.

The CDR3 sequence: CSARDASGEYGLDTQYF. The CDR3 DNA reads as TGCAGTGCTAGAGACGCAAGCGGGGAGTATGGGTTAGATACGCAGTATTTT. J is TRBJ2-3 and V is TRBV20-1; 7 bases agree with TRBD2. The CDR3 contains 17 residues. Germline CDR1 reads DFQATT; CDR2 reads SNEGSKA (reference sequence). Trimming removed 0 bases from V and 5 bases from J; junction bases left unmatched: 14.

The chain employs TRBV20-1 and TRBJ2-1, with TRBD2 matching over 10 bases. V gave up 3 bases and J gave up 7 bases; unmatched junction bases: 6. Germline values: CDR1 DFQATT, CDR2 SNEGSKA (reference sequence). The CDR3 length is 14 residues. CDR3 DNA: TGCAGTGCTAGCCTTAGCGGGAGGACAAATGAGCAGTTCTTC. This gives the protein CSASLSGRTNEQFF.

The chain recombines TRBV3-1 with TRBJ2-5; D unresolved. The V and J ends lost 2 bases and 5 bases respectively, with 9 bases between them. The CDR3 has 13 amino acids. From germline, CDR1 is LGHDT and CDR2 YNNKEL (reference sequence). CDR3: CASSQLPEETQYF. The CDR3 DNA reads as TGTGCCAGCAGCCAATTACCCGAGGAGACCCAGTACTTC.

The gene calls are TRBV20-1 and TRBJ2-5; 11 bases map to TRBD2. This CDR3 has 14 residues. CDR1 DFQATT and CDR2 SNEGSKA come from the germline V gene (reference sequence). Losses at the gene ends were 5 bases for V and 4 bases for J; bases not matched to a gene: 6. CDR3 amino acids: CSAGLAGPGETQYF. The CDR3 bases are TGCAGTGCTGGACTAGCGGGCCCCGGAGAGACCCAGTACTTC.

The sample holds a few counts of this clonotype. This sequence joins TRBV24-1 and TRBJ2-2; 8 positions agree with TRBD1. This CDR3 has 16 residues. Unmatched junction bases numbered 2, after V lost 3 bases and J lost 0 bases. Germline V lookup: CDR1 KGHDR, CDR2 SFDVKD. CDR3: CATSDPTGANTGELFF. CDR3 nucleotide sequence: TGTGCCACCAGTGATCCGACAGGGGCGAACACCGGGGAGCTGTTTTTT.

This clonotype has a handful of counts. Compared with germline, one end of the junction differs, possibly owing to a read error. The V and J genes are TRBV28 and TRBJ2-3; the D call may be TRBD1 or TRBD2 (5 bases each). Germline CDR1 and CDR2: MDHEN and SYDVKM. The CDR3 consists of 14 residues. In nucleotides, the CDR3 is TGTGCCAGCAGTTTATGGGCGCCGATAGGGACCCAGTACTTT. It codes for CASSLWAPIGTQYF.

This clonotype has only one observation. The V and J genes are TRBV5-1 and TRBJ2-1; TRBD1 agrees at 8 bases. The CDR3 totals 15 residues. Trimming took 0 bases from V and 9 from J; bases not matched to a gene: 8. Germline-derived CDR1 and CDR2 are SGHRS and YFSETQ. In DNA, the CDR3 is TGCGCCAGCAGCTTGGCCGGCAGGGGGCTTGCTGAGCAGTTCTTC. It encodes CASSLAGRGLAEQFF.

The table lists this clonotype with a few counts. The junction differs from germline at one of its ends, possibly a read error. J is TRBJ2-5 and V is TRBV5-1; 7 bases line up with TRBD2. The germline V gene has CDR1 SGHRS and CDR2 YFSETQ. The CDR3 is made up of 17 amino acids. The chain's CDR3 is CASSLASLAGVGETQCF. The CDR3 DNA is TGCGCCAGCAGCTTGGCCAGCTTGGCGGGAGTGGGAGAGACCCAGTGCTTC.

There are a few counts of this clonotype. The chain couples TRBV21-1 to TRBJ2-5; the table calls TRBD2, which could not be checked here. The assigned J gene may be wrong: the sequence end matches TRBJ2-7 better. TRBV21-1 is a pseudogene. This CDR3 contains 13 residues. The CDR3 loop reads CASKRETPYEQYF. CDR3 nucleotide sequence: TGTGCCAGCAAGAGAGAGACTCCCTACGAGCAGTACTTC.

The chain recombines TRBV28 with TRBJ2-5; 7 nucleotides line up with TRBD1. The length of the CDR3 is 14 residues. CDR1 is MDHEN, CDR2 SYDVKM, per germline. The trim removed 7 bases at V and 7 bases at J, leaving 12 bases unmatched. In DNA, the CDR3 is TGTGCCAGCAACCCTGGACAGGCTTGGGGGACCCAGTACTTC. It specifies CASNPGQAWGTQYF. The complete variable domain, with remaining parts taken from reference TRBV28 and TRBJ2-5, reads DVKVTQSSRYLVKRTGEKVFLECVQDMDHENMFWYRQDPGLGLRLIYFSYDVKMKEKGDIPEGYSVSREKKERFSLILESASTNQTSMYLCASNPGQAWGTQYFGPGTRLLVL.